The rows below give T cell receptor beta chains drawn from one sample of a study of blood T cell repertoires in COVID-19. This table comes from immunoSEQ multiplex PCR, and its TCRdb copy is limited to in-frame clones, with some not included. The table lists over 150,000 clones, approximately 85% of them singletons, with roughly 8% in the top ten. Sequenced: peripheral blood. The receptors here all came from a woman in her sixties or seventies with COVID-19, enrolled during active disease. Each CDR3 is given with its conserved first and last residue. D genes are given only for firm matches. Clone size is stated in some rows and not others, as once, few, many or a class when expanded.

d_call	clone_size	j_call	v_call	cdr3_aa	cdr3_nt
TRBD2	-	TRBJ2-3	TRBV2	CASSVQKSGSSTDTQYF	TGTGCCAGCAGTGTCCAGAAAAGCGGGAGCAGCACAGATACGCAGTATTTT
-	-	TRBJ2-3	TRBV19	CASSHAQGDTQYF	TGTGCCAGTAGTCACGCACAGGGAGATACGCAGTATTTT
TRBD2	-	TRBJ2-7	TRBV27	CASTRAGTGTSLYF	TGTGCCAGCACCAGGGCGGGAACCGGGACTAGCTTGTACTTC
TRBD2	-	TRBJ2-7	TRBV15	CATSRTGRAFEQYF	TGTGCCACCAGCAGAACCGGGAGGGCCTTCGAGCAGTACTTC
-	-	TRBJ2-6	TRBV5-1	CASSLAVRALSGANVLTF	TGCGCCAGCAGCTTGGCTGTAAGAGCGCTTTCTGGGGCCAACGTCCTGACTTTC
TRBD2	-	TRBJ2-1	TRBV19	CASSMGTSGNEQFF	TGTGCCAGTAGTATGGGGACTAGCGGAAATGAGCAGTTCTTC
TRBD1	-	TRBJ1-1	TRBV10-3	CAISEAGGTEAFF	TGTGCCATCAGTGAAGCAGGGGGCACTGAAGCTTTCTTT
TRBD1	-	TRBJ1-5	TRBV19	CASSNQGAAQPQHF	TGTGCCAGTAGTAACCAGGGGGCGGCTCAGCCCCAGCATTTT
-	once	TRBJ1-5	TRBV27	CASSLFGGNQPQHF	TGTGCCAGCAGTTTATTCGGGGGCAATCAGCCCCAGCATTTT
-	-	TRBJ2-6	TRBV5-1	CASRSYLSGANVLTF	TGCGCCAGCAGATCCTACTTGTCTGGGGCCAACGTCCTGACTTTC
TRBD1	-	TRBJ2-2	TRBV5-1	CASDRGSRDTGELFF	TGCGCCAGCGACAGGGGGTCGAGAGACACCGGGGAGCTGTTTTTT
-	-	TRBJ2-5	TRBV27	CASRSIKETQYF	TGTGCCAGCAGGTCTATAAAAGAGACCCAGTACTTC
TRBD2	-	TRBJ2-1	TRBV19	CASSIEGTSGSSYNEQFF	TGTGCCAGTAGTATAGAAGGGACTAGCGGGAGTTCCTACAATGAGCAGTTCTTC
TRBD1	-	TRBJ1-1	TRBV11-2	CASSLPGGYAEAFF	TGTGCCAGCAGCTTACCAGGGGGCTACGCTGAAGCTTTCTTT
-	once	TRBJ1-1	TRBV15	CATSRDQGKNTEAFF	TGTGCCACCAGCAGAGATCAGGGGAAGAACACTGAAGCTTTCTTT
-	-	TRBJ2-2	TRBV5-1	CASSLGALMGELFF	TGCGCCAGCAGCTTGGGGGCCTTGATGGGGGAGCTGTTTTTT
TRBD2	-	TRBJ2-3	TRBV6-4	CASSEAGVGDTQYF	TGTGCCAGCAGTGAAGCGGGAGTGGGAGATACGCAGTATTTT
-	-	TRBJ1-6	TRBV6-5	CASSYRGSPLHF	TGTGCCAGCAGTTACAGGGGTTCACCCCTCCACTTT
TRBD1	few	TRBJ2-2	TRBV5-6	CATAGQANTGELFF	TGTGCCACCGCGGGACAGGCAAACACCGGGGAGCTGTTTTTT
TRBD1	-	TRBJ1-6	TRBV28	CASSPQQGAGSPLHF	TGTGCCAGCAGTCCGCAACAGGGGGCAGGATCACCCCTCCACTTT
-	-	TRBJ1-2	TRBV19	CASSINRVPNYGYTF	TGTGCCAGTAGTATAAACAGGGTCCCGAACTATGGCTACACCTTC
-	few	TRBJ1-6	TRBV6-5	CASSHYNSPLHF	TGTGCCAGCAGCCACTATAATTCACCCCTCCACTTT
-	few	TRBJ1-2	TRBV6-5	CASRTGSARGYTF	TGTGCCAGCAGAACTGGGAGCGCGAGAGGCTACACCTTC
-	-	TRBJ2-7	TRBV4-1	CASKKGEGPSSYEQYF	TGCGCCAGCAAAAAAGGGGAAGGGCCGAGCTCCTACGAGCAGTACTTC
-	-	TRBJ1-1	TRBV6-5	CASTGGGSTEAFF	TGTGCCAGCACGGGAGGGGGTAGCACTGAAGCTTTCTTT
TRBD1	-	TRBJ2-1	TRBV19	CASSPKGTGDEQFF	TGTGCCAGTAGTCCAAAGGGGACAGGGGATGAGCAGTTCTTC
TRBD1	-	TRBJ1-4	TRBV6-5	CASSRTGAKEKLFF	TGTGCCAGCAGCCGGACAGGGGCTAAGGAAAAACTGTTTTTT
-	-	TRBJ1-6	TRBV3-1/TRBV3-2	CASSQADYNSPLHF	TGTGCCAGCAGCCAAGCAGATTATAATTCACCCCTCCACTTT